Presented here are 10 T cell receptor beta chains from one specimen sequenced in a study of cytomegalovirus exposure and HLA in healthy donors. In the PCR, 60 Vbeta and 13 Jbeta primers were used. TCRdb's copy holds only in-frame clones and misses some; the assay was immunoSEQ multiplex PCR. The sample has fewer than 200,000 clones, around 83% seen once. Sequencing was carried out using PBMCs. These receptors originate from a girl aged 2-10 years in good health and CMV-seropositive.

This chain joins TRBV7-2 and TRBJ2-7, with TRBD1 matching 7 bases. Germline V gives CDR1 SGHTA, CDR2 FQGNSA. V trimming: 3 bases; J trimming: 5 bases; junction bases outside the gene matches: 1. The CDR3 is made up of 12 amino acids. DNA for the CDR3: TGTGCCAGCAGCTTTGGGACAGACGAGCAGTACTTC. It translates to CASSFGTDEQYF.

The chain employs TRBV15 and TRBJ2-5, with D uncertain. In germline, CDR1 is LNHNV, CDR2 YYDKDF (reference sequence). V was pared by 1 base and J by 5 bases, with 8 bases between. This CDR3 has 13 residues. The CDR3 bases are TGTGCCACCAGCAGAGTTGCCCGGGAGACCCAGTACTTC. Amino acids: CATSRVARETQYF.

The gene calls are TRBV29-1 and TRBJ2-7, with a tentative D call TRBD1 (5 bases). The CDR3 has 15 amino acids. Trimming stripped 4 bases from V and 0 bases from J, with 16 bases between. Per the germline V gene, CDR1 is SQVTM and CDR2 is ANQGSEA. The CDR3 here is CSVAGKGKSSYEQYF. The CDR3 DNA follows: TGCAGCGTTGCGGGTAAGGGGAAAAGCTCCTACGAGCAGTACTTC.

In the case of this clone: The same CDR3 arises from other DNA sequences in this sample as well. The gene calls are TRBV4-1 and TRBJ2-2; 10 nucleotides align to TRBD2. This CDR3 is built from 15 residues. CDR1 and CDR2 (germline): MGHRA, YSYEKL. V lost 1 base, J lost 4 bases, and 0 bases stayed unmatched. The CDR3 DNA sequence: TGCGCCAGCAGCCAAGGACTAGCGGGCACCGGGGAGCTGTTTTTT. This encodes CASSQGLAGTGELFF.

The rearrangement joins TRBV27 to TRBJ1-1; D is possibly TRBD1 (6 bases). V was pared by 6 bases and J by 1 base, with 9 bases between. The CDR3 is 13 amino acids. Germline-derived CDR1 and CDR2 are MNHEY and SMNVEV (reference sequence). The CDR3 DNA is TGTGCCAGCAGACAGGGCCCGAACACTGAAGCTTTCTTT. This translates into CASRQGPNTEAFF.

The chain has TRBV4-1 and TRBJ2-3, with 11 bases fitting TRBD2. CDR1 and CDR2 (germline): MGHRA, YSYEKL. The CDR3 extends over 13 amino acids. V lost 3 bases, J lost 14 bases, and 7 bases stayed unmatched. The CDR3 reads CASSHDSGRARYF. In nucleotides, the CDR3 is TGCGCCAGCAGCCATGATAGCGGGAGGGCCAGGTATTTT.

This clone was observed a single time. This CDR3 reads CAISELGLAGAEQFF. The DNA of the CDR3 is TGTGCCATCAGTGAGTTGGGCCTAGCGGGAGCTGAGCAGTTCTTC. The genes are TRBV10-3 and TRBJ2-1, with 10 bases aligning to TRBD2. The length of the CDR3 is 15 residues. Trimming took 1 base from V and 9 from J; bases not matched to a gene: 6. In germline, CDR1 is ENHRY, CDR2 SYGVKD.

This clone was counted between two and nine times. The V call is TRBV7-2, the J call TRBJ2-7, with 10 bases matching TRBD1. This CDR3 region has 16 residues. Germline assignment: CDR1 SGHTA and CDR2 FQGNSA. With 7 bases clipped from V and 4 bases from J, the junction kept 13 bases outside the gene matches. The CDR3, as DNA: TGTGCCAGCACCCGACAGCCGGGACAGGGGTTGTACGAGCAGTACTTC. Its translation is CASTRQPGQGLYEQYF.

This clone was seen a single time. The rearrangement links TRBV29-1 to TRBJ1-2; TRBD1 aligns across 8 bases. The trim removed 7 bases at V and 4 bases at J, leaving 2 bases unmatched. The length of the CDR3 is 11 residues. The germline gives CDR1 SQVTM, CDR2 ANQGSEA. The CDR3: CSAGGSYGYTF. The CDR3, as DNA: TGCAGCGCAGGGGGCAGCTATGGCTACACCTTC.

The chain combines TRBV4-1 with TRBJ2-7, with 13 positions matching TRBD2. Germline V gene lookup returns CDR1 MGHRA and CDR2 YSYEKL. Unmatched junction bases numbered 11, after V lost 3 bases and J lost 6 bases. The CDR3 has 17 amino acids. The CDR3, as DNA: TGCGCCAGCAGCCAGGGGAGACTAGCGGGAGGCCCCTCCGAGCAGTACTTC. This sequence encodes CASSQGRLAGGPSEQYF.